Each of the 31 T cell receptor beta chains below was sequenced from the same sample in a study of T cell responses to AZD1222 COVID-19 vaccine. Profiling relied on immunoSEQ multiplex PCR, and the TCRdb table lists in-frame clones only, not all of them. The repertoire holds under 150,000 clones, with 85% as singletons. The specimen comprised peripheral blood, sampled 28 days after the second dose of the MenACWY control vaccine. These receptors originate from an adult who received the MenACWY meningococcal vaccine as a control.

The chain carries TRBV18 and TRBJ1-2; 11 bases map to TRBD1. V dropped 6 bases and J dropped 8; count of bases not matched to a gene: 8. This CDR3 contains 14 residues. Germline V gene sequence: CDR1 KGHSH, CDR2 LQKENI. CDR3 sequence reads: CASSLGQGEEGYTF. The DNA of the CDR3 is TGTGCCAGCTCCCTGGGACAGGGGGAAGAGGGCTACACCTTC.

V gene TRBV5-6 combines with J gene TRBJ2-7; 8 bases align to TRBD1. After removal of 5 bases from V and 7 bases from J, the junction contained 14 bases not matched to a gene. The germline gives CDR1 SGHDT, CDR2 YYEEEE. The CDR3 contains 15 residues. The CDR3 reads CASSPPSQGAREQYF. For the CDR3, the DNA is TGTGCCAGCAGTCCACCGAGCCAGGGGGCCCGGGAGCAGTACTTC.

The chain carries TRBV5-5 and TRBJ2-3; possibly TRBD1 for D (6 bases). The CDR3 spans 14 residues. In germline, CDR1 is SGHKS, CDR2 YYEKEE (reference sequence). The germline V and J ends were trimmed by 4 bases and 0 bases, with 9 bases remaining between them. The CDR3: CASSTTGSTDTQYF. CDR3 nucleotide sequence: TGTGCCAGCAGCACGACAGGAAGCACAGATACGCAGTATTTT.

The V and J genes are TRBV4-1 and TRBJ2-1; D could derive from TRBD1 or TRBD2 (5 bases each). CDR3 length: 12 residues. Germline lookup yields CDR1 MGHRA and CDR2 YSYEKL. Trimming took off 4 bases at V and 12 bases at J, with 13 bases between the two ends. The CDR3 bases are TGCGCCAGCAGCCGGGACCTTCTAGCGCAGTTCTTC. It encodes CASSRDLLAQFF.

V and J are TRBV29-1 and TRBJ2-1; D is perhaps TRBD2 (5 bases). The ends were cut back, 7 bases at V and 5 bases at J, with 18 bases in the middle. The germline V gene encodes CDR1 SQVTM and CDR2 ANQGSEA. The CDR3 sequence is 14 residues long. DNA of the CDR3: TGCAGCGCCCTTGCCCCAGAGAGGGACAATGAGCAGTTCTTC. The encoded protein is CSALAPERDNEQFF.

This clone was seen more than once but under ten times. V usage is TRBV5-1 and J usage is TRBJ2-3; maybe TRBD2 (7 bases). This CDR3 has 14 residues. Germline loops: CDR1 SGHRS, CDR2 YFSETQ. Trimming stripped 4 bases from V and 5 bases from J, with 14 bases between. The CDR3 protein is CASSLTGGRDTQYF. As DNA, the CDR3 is TGCGCCAGCAGCCTTACGGGGGGCCGAGATACGCAGTATTTT.

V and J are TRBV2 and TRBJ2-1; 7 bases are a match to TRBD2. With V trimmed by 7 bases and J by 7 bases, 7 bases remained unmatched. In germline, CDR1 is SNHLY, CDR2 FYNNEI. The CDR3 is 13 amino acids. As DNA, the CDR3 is TGTGCCAGCAAAATAGCGGGCTTGAATGAGCAGTTCTTC. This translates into CASKIAGLNEQFF.

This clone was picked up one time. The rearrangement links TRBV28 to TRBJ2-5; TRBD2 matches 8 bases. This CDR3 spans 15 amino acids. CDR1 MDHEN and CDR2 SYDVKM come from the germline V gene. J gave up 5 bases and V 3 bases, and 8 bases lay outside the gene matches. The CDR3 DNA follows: TGTGCCAGCAGTTTTTCCGGGACTAGTTTGGAGACCCAGTACTTC. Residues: CASSFSGTSLETQYF.

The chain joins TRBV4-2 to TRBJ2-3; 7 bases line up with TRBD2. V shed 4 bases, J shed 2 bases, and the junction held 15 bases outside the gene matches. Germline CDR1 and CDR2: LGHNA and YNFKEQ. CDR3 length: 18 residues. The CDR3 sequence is CASSPYQPASGTTDTQYF. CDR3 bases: TGTGCCAGCAGCCCTTATCAACCAGCGAGCGGGACCACAGATACGCAGTATTTT.

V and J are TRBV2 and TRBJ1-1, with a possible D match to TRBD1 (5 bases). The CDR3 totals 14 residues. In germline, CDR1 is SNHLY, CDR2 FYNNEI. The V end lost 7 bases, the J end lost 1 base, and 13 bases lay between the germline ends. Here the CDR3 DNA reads TGTGCCAGCACCCTACAGGACGCGAACACTGAAGCTTTCTTT. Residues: CASTLQDANTEAFF.

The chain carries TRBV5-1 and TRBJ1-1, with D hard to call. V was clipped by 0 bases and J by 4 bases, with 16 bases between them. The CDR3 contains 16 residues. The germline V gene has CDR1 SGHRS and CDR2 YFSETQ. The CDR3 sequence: CASSLGRRVGGTEAFF. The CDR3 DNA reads TGCGCCAGCAGCTTGGGACGGAGGGTAGGTGGCACTGAAGCTTTCTTT.

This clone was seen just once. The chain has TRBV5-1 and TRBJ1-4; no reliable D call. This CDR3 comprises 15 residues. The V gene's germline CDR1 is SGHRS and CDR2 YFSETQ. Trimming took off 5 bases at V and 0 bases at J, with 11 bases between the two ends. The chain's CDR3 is CASRVGIATNEKLFF. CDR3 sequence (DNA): TGCGCCAGCAGGGTAGGGATCGCAACTAATGAAAAACTGTTTTTT.

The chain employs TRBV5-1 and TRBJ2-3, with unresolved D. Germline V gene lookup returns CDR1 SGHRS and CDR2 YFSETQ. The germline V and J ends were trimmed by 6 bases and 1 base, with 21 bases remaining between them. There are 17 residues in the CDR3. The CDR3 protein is CASTQTTSPRGTDTQYF. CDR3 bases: TGCGCCAGCACTCAAACGACTTCACCTCGGGGCACAGATACGCAGTATTTT.

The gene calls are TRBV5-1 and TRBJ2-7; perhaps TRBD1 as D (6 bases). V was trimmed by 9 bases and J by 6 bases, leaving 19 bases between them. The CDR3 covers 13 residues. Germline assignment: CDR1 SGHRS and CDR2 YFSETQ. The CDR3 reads CANGPGQWCEQYV. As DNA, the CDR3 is TGCGCCAACGGACCCGGACAGTGGTGCGAGCAGTACGTC.

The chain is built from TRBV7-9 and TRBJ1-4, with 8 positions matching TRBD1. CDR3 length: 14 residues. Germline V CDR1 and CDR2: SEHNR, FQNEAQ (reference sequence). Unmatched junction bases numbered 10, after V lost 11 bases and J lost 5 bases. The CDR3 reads CAGGQGRMNEKLFF. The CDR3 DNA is TGTGCCGGAGGACAGGGACGGATGAATGAAAAACTGTTTTTT. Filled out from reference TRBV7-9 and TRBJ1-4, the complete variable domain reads DTGVSQNPRHKITKRGQNVTFRCDPISEHNRLYWYRQTLGQGPEFLTYFQNEAQLEKSRLLSDRFSAERPKGSFSTLEIQRTEQGDSAMYLCAGGQGRMNEKLFFGSGTQLSVL.

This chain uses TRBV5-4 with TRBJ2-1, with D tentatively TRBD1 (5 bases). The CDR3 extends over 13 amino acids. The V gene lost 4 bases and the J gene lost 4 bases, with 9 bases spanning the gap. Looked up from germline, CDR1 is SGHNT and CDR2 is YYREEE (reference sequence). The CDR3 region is CASSPTGYNEQFF. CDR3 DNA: TGTGCCAGCAGCCCCACAGGTTACAATGAGCAGTTCTTC.

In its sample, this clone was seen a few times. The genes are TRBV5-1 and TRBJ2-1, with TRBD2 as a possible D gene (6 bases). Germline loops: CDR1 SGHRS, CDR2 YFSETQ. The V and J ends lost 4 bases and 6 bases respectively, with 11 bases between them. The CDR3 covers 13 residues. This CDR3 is CASSATSSNEQFF. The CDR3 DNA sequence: TGCGCCAGCAGCGCGACTAGTTCCAATGAGCAGTTCTTC.

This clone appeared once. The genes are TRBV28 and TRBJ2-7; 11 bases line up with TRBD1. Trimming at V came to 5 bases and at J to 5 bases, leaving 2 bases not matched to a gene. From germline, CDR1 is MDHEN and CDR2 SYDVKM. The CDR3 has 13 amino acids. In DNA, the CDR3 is TGTGCCAGCAGTAGGACAGGGGGCAACGAGCAGTACTTC. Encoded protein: CASSRTGGNEQYF. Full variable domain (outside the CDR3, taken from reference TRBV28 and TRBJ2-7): DVKVTQSSRYLVKRTGEKVFLECVQDMDHENMFWYRQDPGLGLRLIYFSYDVKMKEKGDIPEGYSVSREKKERFSLILESASTNQTSMYLCASSRTGGNEQYFGPGTRLTVT.

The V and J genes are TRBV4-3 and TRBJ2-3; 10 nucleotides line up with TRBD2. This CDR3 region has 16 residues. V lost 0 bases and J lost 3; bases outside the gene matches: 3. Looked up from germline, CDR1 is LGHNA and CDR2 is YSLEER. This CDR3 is CASSQDPGLATDTQYF. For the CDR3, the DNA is TGCGCCAGCAGCCAAGATCCGGGACTAGCGACAGATACGCAGTATTTT.

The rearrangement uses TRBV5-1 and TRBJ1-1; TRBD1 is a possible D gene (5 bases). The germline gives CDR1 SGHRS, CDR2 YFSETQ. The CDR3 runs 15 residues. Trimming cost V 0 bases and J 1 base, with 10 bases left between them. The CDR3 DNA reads TGCGCCAGCAGCTTGGTGGGGGGAGAGAACACTGAAGCTTTCTTT. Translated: CASSLVGGENTEAFF.

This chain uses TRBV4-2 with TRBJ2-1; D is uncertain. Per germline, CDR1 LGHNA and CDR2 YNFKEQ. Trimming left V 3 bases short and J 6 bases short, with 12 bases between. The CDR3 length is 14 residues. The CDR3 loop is CASSQTPSSNEQFF. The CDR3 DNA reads TGTGCCAGCAGCCAGACCCCAAGTTCCAATGAGCAGTTCTTC.

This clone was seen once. The CDR3 is CASQNGAQGSIYNSPLHF. The CDR3 DNA sequence: TGCGCCAGCCAGAACGGGGCACAGGGGTCCATATATAATTCACCCCTCCACTTT. The V gene is TRBV23-1, the J gene TRBJ1-6; the match to TRBD1 covers 7 bases. TRBV23-1 is assigned to the ORF class and has an uncertain function. CDR3 length equals 18 residues. The ends lost 8 bases at V and 4 bases at J; junction bases unmatched: 17.

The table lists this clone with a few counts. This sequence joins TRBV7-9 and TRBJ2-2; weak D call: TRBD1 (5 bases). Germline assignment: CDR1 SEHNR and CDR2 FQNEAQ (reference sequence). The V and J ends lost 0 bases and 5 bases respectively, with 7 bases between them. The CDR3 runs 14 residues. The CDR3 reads CASSLAAGTGELFF. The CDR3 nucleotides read TGTGCCAGCAGCTTAGCAGCAGGGACCGGGGAGCTGTTTTTT. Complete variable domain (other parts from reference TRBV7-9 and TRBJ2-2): DTGVSQNPRHKITKRGQNVTFRCDPISEHNRLYWYRQTLGQGPEFLTYFQNEAQLEKSRLLSDRFSAERPKGSFSTLEIQRTEQGDSAMYLCASSLAAGTGELFFGEGSRLTVL.

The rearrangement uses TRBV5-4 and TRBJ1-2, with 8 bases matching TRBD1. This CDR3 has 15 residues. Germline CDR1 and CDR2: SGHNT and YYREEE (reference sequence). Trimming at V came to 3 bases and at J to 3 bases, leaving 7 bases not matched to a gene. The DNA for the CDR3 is TGTGCCAGCAGCTCCGGGACAGGAGGCTACTATGGCTACACCTTC. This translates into CASSSGTGGYYGYTF.

The CDR3 DNA sequence: TGTGCCAGTAGTATGCTAGCCAGCACAGATACGCAGTATTTT. Protein product: CASSMLASTDTQYF. This sequence joins TRBV19 and TRBJ2-3; D possibly corresponds to TRBD2 (5 bases). The CDR3 sequence is 14 residues long. V was pared by 3 bases and J by 0 bases, with 7 bases between. CDR1 is LNHDA and CDR2 is SQIVND in the germline V gene (reference sequence).

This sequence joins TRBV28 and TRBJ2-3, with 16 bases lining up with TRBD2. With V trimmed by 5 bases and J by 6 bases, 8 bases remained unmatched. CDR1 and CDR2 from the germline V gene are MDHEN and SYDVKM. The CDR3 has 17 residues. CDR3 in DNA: TGTGCCAGCAGTCACCCGGGACTAGCGGGGGGGCCGGATACGCAGTATTTT. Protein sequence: CASSHPGLAGGPDTQYF.

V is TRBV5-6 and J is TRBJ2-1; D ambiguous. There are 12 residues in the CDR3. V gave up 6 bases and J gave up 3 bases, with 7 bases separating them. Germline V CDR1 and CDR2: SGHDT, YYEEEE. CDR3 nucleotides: TGTGCCAGCACCGGCGGCTACAATGAGCAGTTCTTC. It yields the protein CASTGGYNEQFF.

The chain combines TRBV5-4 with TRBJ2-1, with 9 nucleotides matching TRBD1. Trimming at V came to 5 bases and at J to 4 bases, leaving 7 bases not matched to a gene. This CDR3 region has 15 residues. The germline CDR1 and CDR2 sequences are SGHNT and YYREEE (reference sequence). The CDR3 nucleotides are TGTGCCAGCAGTTTTGGGACAGGGAGGTACAATGAGCAGTTCTTC. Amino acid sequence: CASSFGTGRYNEQFF.

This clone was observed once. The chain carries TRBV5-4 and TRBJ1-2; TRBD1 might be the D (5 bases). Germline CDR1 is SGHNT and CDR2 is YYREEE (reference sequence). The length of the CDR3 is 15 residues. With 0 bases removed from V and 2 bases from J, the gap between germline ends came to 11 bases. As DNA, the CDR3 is TGTGCCAGCAGCTTGGGGGGAGGGGTAAACTATGGCTACACCTTC. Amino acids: CASSLGGGVNYGYTF.

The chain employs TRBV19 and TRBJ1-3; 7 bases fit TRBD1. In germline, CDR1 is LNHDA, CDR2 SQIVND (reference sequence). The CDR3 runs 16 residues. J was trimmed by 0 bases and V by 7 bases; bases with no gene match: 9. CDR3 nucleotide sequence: TGTGCCAGTACCTGGGACAGAGAGAGCTCTGGAAACACCATATATTTT. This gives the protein CASTWDRESSGNTIYF. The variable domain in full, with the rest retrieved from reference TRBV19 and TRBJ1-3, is DGGITQSPKYLFRKEGQNVTLSCEQNLNHDAMYWYRQDPGQGLRLIYYSQIVNDFQKGDIAEGYSVSREKKESFPLTVTSAQKNPTAFYLCASTWDRESSGNTIYFGEGSWLTVV.

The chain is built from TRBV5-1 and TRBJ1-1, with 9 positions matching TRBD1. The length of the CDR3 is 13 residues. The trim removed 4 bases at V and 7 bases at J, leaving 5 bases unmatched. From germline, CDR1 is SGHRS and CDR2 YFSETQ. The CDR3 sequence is CASSLQGADEAFF. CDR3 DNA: TGCGCCAGCAGCCTACAGGGGGCGGATGAAGCTTTCTTT.